This record concerns one T cell receptor (beta chain) sequence. Its antigen is not identified. This specimen belongs to a study of cytomegalovirus exposure and HLA in healthy donors. The CDR3 has 16 amino acids. V was cut by 7 bases and J by 4 bases, with 20 bases left in between. Per germline, CDR1 MDHEN and CDR2 SYDVKM. Researchers ran the PCR with 60 Vbeta and 13 Jbeta primers. Some clones are missing from TCRdb's copy, which holds only in-frame ones; the method was immunoSEQ multiplex PCR. The sample's table shows approximately 58,000 clones. Study outcomes and limitations: In a later analysis, across HLA loci, associated TCR counts were highest for DRB1, lowest for HLA-C.

The sequenced sample was PBMCs. The receptor comes from a woman in her forties or fifties in good health and CMV-seropositive. V and J are TRBV28 and TRBJ1-3, with D maybe TRBD1 (5 bases). The CDR3 spells CASNEPRAGKGNTIYF. Here the CDR3 DNA reads TGTGCCAGCAACGAACCTAGGGCAGGGAAGGGAAACACCATATATTTT.